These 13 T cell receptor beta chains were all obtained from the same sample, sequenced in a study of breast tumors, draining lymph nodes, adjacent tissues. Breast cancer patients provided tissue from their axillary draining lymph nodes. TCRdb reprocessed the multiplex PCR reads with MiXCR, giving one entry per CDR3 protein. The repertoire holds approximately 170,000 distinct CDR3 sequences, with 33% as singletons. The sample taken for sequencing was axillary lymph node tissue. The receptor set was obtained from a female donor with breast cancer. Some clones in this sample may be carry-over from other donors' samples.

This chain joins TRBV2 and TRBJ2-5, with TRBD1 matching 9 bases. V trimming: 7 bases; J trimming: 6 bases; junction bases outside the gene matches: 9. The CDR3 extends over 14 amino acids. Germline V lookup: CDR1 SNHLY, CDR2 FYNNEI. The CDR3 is CASKMAQGAKTQYF. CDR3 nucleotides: TGTGCCAGCAAGATGGCACAGGGGGCCAAGACCCAGTACTTC.

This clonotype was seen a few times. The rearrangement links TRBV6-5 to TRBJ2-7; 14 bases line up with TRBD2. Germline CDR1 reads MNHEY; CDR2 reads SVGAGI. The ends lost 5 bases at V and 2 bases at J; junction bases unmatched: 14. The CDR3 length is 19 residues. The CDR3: CASSPRQGTSGSGPYEQYF. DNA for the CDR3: TGTGCCAGCAGTCCCCGACAGGGGACTAGCGGGAGCGGACCCTACGAGCAGTACTTC.

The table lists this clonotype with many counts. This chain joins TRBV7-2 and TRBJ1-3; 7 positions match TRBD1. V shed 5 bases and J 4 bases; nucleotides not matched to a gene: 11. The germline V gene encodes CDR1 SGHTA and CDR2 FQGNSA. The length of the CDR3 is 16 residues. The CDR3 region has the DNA TGTGCCAGCAGCCCCAGCGGGACAGTAGGGGGAAACACCATATATTTT. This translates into CASSPSGTVGGNTIYF.

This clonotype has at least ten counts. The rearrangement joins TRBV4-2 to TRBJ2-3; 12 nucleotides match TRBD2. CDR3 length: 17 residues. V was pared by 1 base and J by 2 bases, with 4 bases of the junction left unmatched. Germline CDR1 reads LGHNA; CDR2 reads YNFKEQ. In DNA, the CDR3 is TGTGCCAGCAGCCAAGGATGGACTAGCGGGAACACAGATACGCAGTATTTT. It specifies CASSQGWTSGNTDTQYF.

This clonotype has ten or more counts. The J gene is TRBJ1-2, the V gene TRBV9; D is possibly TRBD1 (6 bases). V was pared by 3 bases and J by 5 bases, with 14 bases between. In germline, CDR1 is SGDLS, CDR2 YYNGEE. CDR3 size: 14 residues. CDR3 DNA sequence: TGTGCCAGCAGCGCGAGGGACAAGCTGTATGGCTACACCTTC. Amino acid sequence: CASSARDKLYGYTF.

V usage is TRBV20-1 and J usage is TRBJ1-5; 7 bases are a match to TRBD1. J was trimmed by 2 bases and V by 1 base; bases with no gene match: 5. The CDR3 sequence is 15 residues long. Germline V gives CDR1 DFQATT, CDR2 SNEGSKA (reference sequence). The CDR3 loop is CSARVGGVGNQPQHF. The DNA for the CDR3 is TGCAGTGCTAGAGTAGGGGGCGTCGGCAATCAGCCCCAGCATTTT.

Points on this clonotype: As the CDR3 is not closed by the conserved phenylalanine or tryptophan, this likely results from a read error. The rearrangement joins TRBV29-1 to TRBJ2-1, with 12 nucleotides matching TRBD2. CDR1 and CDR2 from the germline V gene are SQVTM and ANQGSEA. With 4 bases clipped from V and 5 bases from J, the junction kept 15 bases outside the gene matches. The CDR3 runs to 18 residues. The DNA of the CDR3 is TGCAGCGTTGTGGGGCTAGCGGGGGGGGCGCTTAGGGACAATGAGCAGTTCCTC. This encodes CSVVGLAGGALRDNEQFL.

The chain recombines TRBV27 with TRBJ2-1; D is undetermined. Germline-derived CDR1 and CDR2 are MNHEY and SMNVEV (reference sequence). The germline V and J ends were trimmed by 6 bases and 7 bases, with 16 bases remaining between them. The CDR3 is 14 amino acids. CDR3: CASRPAGIRNEQFF. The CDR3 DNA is TGTGCCAGCAGACCCGCAGGCATACGGAATGAGCAGTTCTTC.

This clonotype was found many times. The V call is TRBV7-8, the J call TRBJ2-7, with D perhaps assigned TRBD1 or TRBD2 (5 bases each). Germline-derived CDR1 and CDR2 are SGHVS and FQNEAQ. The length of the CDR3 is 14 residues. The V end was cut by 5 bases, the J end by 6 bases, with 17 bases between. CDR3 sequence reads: CASSQNRLRVEQYF. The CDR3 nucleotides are TGTGCCAGCAGCCAAAACAGGTTGAGGGTCGAGCAGTACTTC.

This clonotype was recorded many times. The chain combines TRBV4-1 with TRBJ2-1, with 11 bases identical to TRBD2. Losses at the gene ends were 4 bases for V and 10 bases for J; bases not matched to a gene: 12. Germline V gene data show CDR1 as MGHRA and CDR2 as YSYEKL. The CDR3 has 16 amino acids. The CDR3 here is CASSPQTSGKEGEQFF. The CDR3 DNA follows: TGCGCCAGCAGCCCCCAGACTAGCGGGAAAGAGGGGGAGCAGTTCTTC.

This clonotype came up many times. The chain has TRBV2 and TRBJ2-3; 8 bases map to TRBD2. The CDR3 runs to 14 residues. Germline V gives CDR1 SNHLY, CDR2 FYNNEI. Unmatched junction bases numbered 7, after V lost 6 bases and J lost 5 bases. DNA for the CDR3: TGTGCCAGCAGACCGGGGGCGGGGGGAGATACGCAGTATTTT. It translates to CASRPGAGGDTQYF.

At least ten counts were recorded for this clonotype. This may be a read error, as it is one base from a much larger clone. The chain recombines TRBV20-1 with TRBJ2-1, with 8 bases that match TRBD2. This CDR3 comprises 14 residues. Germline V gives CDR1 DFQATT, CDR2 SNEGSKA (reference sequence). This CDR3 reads CSANGGDLYTEQFF. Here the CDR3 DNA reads TGCAGTGCTAACGGGGGGGACCTATACACTGAGCAGTTCTTC.

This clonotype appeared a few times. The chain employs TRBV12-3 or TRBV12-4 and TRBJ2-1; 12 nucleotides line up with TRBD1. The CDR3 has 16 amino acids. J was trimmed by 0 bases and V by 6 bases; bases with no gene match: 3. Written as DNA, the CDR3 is TGTGCCAGCAGCGGGACAGGGGGCCTCTCCTACAATGAGCAGTTCTTC. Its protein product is CASSGTGGLSYNEQFF.